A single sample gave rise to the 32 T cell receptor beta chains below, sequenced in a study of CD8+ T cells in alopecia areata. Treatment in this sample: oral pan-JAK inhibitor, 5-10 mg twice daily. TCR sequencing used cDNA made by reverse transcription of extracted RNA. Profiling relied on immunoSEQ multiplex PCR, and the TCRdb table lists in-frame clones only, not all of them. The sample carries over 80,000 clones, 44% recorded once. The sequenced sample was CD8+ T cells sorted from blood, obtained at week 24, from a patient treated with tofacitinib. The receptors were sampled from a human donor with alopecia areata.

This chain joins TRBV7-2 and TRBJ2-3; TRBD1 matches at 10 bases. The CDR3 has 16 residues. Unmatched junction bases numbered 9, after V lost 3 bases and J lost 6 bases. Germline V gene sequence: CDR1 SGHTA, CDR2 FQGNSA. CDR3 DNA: TGTGCCAGCAGCTTTCTGGGGACAGGGGTGTCGGATACGCAGTATTTT. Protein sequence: CASSFLGTGVSDTQYF.

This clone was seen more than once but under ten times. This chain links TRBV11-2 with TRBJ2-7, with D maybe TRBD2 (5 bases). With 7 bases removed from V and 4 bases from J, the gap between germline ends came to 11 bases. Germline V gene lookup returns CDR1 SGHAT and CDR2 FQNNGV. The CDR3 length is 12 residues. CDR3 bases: TGTGCCAGCACTGGGCGCGGGTACGAGCAGTACTTC. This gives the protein CASTGRGYEQYF.

The CDR3 loop is CASSQATGGRYGYTF. The CDR3 coding sequence is TGTGCCAGCAGCCAAGCAACTGGGGGAAGATATGGCTACACCTTC. The chain combines TRBV14 with TRBJ1-2; D may be TRBD1 (5 bases). Germline-derived CDR1 and CDR2 are SGHDN and FVKESK. The V gene lost 1 base and the J gene lost 5 bases, with 14 bases spanning the gap. This CDR3 is built from 15 residues.

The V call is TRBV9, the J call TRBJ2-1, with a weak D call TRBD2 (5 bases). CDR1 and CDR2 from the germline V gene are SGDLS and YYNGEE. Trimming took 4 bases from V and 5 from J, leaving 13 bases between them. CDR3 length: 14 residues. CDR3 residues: CASSLSRGNNEQFF. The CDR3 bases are TGTGCCAGCAGCCTCAGTCGGGGAAACAATGAGCAGTTCTTC.

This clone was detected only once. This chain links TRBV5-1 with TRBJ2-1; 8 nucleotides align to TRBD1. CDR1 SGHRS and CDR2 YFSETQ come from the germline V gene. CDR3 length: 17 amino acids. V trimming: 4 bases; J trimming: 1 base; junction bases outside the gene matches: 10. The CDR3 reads CASSGNSGGPSYNEQFF. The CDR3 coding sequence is TGCGCCAGCAGCGGGAACTCAGGGGGCCCGTCCTACAATGAGCAGTTCTTC.

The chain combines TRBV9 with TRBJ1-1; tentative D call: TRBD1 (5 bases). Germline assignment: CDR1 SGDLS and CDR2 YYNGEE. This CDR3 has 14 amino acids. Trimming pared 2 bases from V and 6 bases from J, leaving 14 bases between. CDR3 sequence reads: CASSVGMAGPEAFF. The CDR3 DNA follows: TGTGCCAGCAGCGTCGGGATGGCGGGACCTGAAGCTTTCTTT.

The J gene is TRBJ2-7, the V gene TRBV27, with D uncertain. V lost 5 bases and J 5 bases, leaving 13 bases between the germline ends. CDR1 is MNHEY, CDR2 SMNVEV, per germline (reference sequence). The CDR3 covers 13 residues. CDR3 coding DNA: TGTGCCAGCAGTCCTCCCCGTCCCCACGAGCAGTACTTC. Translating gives CASSPPRPHEQYF.

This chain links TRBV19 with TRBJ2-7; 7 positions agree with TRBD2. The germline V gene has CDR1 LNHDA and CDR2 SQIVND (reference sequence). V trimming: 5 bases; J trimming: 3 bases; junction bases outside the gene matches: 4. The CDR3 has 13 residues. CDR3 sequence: CASSPGLVYEQYF. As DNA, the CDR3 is TGTGCCAGTAGTCCCGGACTAGTCTACGAGCAGTACTTC.

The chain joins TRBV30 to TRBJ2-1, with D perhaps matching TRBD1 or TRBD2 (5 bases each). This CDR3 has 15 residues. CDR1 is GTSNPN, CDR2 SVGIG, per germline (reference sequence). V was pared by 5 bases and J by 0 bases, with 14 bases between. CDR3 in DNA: TGTGCCTGGGGGGGTGACGGAAGCTCCTACAATGAGCAGTTCTTC. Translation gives CAWGGDGSSYNEQFF. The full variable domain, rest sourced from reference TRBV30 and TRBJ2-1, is SQTIHQWPATLVQPVGSPLSLECTVEGTSNPNLYWYRQAAGRGLQLLFYSVGIGQISSEVPQNLSASRPQDRQFILSSKKLLLSDSGFYLCAWGGDGSSYNEQFFGPGTRLTVL.

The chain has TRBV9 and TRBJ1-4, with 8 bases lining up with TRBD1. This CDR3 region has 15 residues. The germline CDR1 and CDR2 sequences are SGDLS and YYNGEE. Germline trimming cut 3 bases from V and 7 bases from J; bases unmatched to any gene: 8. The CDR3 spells CASSEAGQEGEKLFF. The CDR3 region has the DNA TGTGCCAGCAGCGAGGCGGGACAGGAGGGTGAAAAACTGTTTTTT. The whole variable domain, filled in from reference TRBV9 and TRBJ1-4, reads DSGVTQTPKHLITATGQRVTLRCSPRSGDLSVYWYQQSLDQGLQFLIQYYNGEERAKGNILERFSAQQFPDLHSELNLSSLELGDSALYFCASSEAGQEGEKLFFGSGTQLSVL.

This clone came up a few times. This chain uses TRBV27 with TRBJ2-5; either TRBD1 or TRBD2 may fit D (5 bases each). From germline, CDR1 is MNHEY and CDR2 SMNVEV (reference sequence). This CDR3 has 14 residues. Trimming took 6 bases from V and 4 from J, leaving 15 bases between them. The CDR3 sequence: CASRRVGARETQYF. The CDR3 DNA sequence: TGTGCCAGCAGGAGGGTAGGGGCGAGAGAGACCCAGTACTTC.

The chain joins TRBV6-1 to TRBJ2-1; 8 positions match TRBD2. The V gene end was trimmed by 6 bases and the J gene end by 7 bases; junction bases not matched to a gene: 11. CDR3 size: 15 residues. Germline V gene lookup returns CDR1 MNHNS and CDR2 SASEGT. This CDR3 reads CASSPLAGLRNEQFF. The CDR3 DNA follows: TGTGCCAGCAGCCCCCTAGCGGGTCTTCGGAATGAGCAGTTCTTC.

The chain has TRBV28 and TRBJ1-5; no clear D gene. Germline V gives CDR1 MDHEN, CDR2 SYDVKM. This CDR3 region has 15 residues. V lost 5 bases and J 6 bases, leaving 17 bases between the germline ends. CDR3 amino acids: CASSKDDAFPQPQHF. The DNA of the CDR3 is TGTGCCAGCAGTAAAGACGATGCATTCCCTCAGCCCCAGCATTTT.

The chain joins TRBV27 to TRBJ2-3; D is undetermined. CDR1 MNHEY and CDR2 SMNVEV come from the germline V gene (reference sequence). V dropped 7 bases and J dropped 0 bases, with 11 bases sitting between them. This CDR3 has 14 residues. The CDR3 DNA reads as TGTGCCAGCAAGAGTTCATCTAGCACAGATACGCAGTATTTT. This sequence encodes CASKSSSSTDTQYF.

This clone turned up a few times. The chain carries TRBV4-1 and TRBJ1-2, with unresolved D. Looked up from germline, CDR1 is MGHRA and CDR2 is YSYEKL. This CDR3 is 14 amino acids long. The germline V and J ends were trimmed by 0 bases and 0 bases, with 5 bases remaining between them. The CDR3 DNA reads TGCGCCAGCAGCCAAGAGCTTGCTAACTATGGCTACACCTTC. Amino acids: CASSQELANYGYTF.

The CDR3 sequence: CASRRGWAYEQYF. The DNA of the CDR3 is TGTGCCAGCAGGCGGGGGTGGGCCTACGAGCAGTACTTC. The V and J genes are TRBV28 and TRBJ2-7, with 7 nucleotides matching TRBD2. J gave up 2 bases and V 6 bases, and 4 bases lay outside the gene matches. The germline CDR1 and CDR2 sequences are MDHEN and SYDVKM. This CDR3 region has 13 residues.

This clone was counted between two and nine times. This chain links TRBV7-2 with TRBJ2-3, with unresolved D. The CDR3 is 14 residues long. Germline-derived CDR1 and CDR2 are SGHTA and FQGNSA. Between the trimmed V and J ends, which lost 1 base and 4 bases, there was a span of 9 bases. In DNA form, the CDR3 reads TGTGCCAGCAGCTTAGTGTTAGGCCCAGATACGCAGTATTTT. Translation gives CASSLVLGPDTQYF.

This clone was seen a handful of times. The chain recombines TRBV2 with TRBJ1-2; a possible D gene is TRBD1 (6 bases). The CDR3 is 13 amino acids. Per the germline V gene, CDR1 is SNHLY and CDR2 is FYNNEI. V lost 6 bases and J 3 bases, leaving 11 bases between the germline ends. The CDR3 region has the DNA TGTGCCAGCAGAAGGGGGGATCACTATGGCTACACCTTC. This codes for CASRRGDHYGYTF.

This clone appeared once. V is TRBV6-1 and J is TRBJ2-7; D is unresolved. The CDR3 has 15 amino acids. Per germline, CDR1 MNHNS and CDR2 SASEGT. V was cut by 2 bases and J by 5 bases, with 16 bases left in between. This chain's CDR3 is CASSENTVFLNEQYF. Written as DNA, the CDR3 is TGTGCCAGCAGTGAAAATACCGTTTTTTTGAACGAGCAGTACTTC.

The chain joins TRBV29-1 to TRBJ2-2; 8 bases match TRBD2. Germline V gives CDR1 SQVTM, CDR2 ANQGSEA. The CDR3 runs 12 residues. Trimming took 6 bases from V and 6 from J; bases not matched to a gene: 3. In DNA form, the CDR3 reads TGCAGCGTAACCGGGGGGGCCGGGGAGCTGTTTTTT. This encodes CSVTGGAGELFF.

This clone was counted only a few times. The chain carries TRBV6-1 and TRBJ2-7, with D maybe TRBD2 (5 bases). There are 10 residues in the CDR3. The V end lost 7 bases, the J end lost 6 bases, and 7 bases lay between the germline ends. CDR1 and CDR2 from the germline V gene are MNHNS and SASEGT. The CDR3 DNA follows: TGTGCCAGCAATCGGGGCGAGCAGTACTTC. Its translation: CASNRGEQYF.

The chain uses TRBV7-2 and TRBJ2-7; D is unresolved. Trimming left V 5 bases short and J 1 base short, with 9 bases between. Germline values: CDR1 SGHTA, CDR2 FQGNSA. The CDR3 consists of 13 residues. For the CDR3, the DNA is TGTGCCAGCAGCGCGGTTTCGTCCTACGAGCAGTACTTC. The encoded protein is CASSAVSSYEQYF. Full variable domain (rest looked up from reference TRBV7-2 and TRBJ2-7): GAGVSQSPSNKVTEKGKDVELRCDPISGHTALYWYRQSLGQGLEFLIYFQGNSAPDKSGLPSDRFSAERTGGSVSTLTIQRTQQEDSAVYLCASSAVSSYEQYFGPGTRLTVT.

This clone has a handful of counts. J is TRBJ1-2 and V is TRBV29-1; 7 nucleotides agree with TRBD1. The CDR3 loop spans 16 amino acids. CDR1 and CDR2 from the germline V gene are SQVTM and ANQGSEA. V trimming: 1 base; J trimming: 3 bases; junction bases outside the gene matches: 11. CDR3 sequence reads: CSVEAVPGQDDYGYTF. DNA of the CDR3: TGCAGCGTTGAAGCTGTACCCGGACAGGACGACTATGGCTACACCTTC.

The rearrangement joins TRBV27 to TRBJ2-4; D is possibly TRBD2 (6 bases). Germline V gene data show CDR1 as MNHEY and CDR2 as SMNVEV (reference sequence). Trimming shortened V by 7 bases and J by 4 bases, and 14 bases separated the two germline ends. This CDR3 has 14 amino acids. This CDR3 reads CASTGGRQKNIQYF. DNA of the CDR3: TGTGCCAGCACCGGGGGACGCCAGAAAAACATTCAGTACTTC.

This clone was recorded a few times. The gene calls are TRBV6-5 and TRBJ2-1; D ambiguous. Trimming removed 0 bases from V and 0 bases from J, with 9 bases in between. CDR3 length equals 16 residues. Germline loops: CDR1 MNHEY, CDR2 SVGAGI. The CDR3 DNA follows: TGTGCCAGCAGTTACTCCTTGGGAAGCTCCTACAATGAGCAGTTCTTC. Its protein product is CASSYSLGSSYNEQFF.

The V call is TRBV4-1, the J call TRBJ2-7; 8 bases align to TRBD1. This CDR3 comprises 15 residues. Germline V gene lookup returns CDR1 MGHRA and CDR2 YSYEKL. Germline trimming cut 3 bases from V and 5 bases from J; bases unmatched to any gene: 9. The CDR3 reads CASSQGPDRVNEQYF. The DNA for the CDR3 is TGCGCCAGCAGCCAGGGGCCGGACAGGGTCAACGAGCAGTACTTC.

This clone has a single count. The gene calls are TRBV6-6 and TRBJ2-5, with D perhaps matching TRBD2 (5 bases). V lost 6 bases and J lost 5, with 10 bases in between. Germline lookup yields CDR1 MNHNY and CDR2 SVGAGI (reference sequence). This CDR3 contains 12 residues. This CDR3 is CASRHPGETQYF. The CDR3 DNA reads TGTGCCAGCAGGCATCCGGGGGAGACCCAGTACTTC.

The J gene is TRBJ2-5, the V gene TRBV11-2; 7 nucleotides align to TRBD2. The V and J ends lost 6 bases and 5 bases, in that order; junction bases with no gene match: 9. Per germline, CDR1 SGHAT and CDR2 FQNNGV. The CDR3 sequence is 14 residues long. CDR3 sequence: CASSPGPRGETQYF. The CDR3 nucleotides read TGTGCCAGCAGTCCGGGACCGCGGGGGGAGACCCAGTACTTC. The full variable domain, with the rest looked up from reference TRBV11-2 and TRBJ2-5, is EAGVAQSPRYKIIEKRQSVAFWCNPISGHATLYWYQQILGQGPKLLIQFQNNGVVDDSQLPKDRFSAERLKGVDSTLKIQPAKLEDSAVYLCASSPGPRGETQYFGPGTRLLVL.

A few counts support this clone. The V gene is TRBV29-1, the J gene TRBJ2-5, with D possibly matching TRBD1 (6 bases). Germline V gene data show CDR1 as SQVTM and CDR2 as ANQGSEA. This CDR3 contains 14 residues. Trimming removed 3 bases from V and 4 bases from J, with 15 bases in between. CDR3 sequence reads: CSVEWAGALETQYF. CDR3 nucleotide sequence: TGCAGCGTTGAGTGGGCAGGGGCACTAGAGACCCAGTACTTC. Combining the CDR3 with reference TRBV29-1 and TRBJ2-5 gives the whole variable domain SAVISQKPSRDICQRGTSLTIQCQVDSQVTMMFWYRQQPGQSLTLIATANQGSEATYESGFVIDKFPISRPNLTFSTLTVSNMSPEDSSIYLCSVEWAGALETQYFGPGTRLLVL.

As DNA, the CDR3 is TGCAGCGTTGAAGAAGGGGACGTCCACTACGAGCAGTACTTC. The encoded protein is CSVEEGDVHYEQYF. V usage is TRBV29-1 and J usage is TRBJ2-7; either TRBD1 or TRBD2 may supply D (5 bases each). Trimming took 0 bases from V and 3 from J, leaving 12 bases between them. Germline V gene data show CDR1 as SQVTM and CDR2 as ANQGSEA. The CDR3 runs to 14 residues.

The DNA for the CDR3 is TGTGCCTGGGGAACGGCGGGGAACACTGAAGCTTTCTTT. As protein: CAWGTAGNTEAFF. The genes are TRBV30 and TRBJ1-1; D remains unclear. The V and J ends lost 5 bases and 1 base respectively, with 11 bases between them. The CDR3 extends over 13 amino acids. The germline V gene has CDR1 GTSNPN and CDR2 SVGIG (reference sequence).

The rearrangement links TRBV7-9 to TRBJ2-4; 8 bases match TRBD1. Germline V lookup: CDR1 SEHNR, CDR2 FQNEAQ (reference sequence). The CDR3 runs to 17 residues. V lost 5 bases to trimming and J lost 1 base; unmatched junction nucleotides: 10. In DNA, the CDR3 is TGTGCCAGCAGCCGAAACAACAGGGGGTTGGCCAAAAACATTCAGTACTTC. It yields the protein CASSRNNRGLAKNIQYF. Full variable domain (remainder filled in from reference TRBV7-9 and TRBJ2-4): DTGVSQNPRHKITKRGQNVTFRCDPISEHNRLYWYRQTLGQGPEFLTYFQNEAQLEKSRLLSDRFSAERPKGSFSTLEIQRTEQGDSAMYLCASSRNNRGLAKNIQYFGAGTRLSVL.